This T cell receptor (beta chain) was observed in a study of shared clonotypes between healthy human individuals. The wider study: Donor ages ranged 18 to 49 years: two women, a few men.

This was a deep-level run. The protocol was immunoSEQ multiplex PCR, while the TCRdb copy is restricted to in-frame clones and leaves out a portion. The sample carries 550,000 to 850,000 clones, 74% recorded once. Subsets obtained from CD4+ cells comprised CD45RA+ naive and CD45RA-negative memory cells. This CDR3 is 14 amino acids long. The V and J ends lost 3 bases and 4 bases, in that order; junction bases with no gene match: 2. Per germline, CDR1 SGHRS and CDR2 YFSETQ. The sequencing sample was made of memory CD4+ T cells sorted from blood. Subset in this sample: CD45RA-negative fraction. This rearrangement joins TRBV5-1 to TRBJ2-3; 10 nucleotides agree with TRBD1. This receptor was identified in a woman aged 30 to 39 in good health. The CDR3 nucleotides are TGCGCCAGCAGCTCGACAGGGGGCTCAGATACGCAGTATTTT. It specifies CASSSTGGSDTQYF.